This paragraph reports one TCR beta chain. Libraries were prepared by immunoSEQ multiplex PCR; TCRdb keeps only in-frame clonotypes and omits some of them. The sample comprises under 45,000 clones, 85% to 95% of which are singletons, and about 1.6% rests with the top ten. This CDR3 region has 17 residues. The sample originates from a study of preoperative IRX-2 immunotherapy in early breast cancer. The sample's treatment: preoperative locoregional IRX-2 cytokine immunotherapy. This phase Ib study tested locoregional IRX-2 cytokine immunotherapy given before surgery. This TCR derives from a human donor with breast cancer. The chain uses TRBV21-1 and TRBJ2-7; the table's D call TRBD2 went unverified against the DNA. TRBV21-1 is classified as a pseudogene. The specimen was tumor tissue, collected after IRX-2 immunotherapy. The CDR3 spells CASSKKGLAVDGWEQYF. The CDR3, as DNA: TGTGCCAGCAGCAAAAAGGGACTAGCTGTGGACGGGTGGGAGCAGTACTTC.